The rows below give T cell receptor beta chains drawn from one sample of a study of T cells in Graves' hyperthyroidism and ophthalmopathy. TCRdb re-called the multiplex PCR reads with MiXCR, one entry per CDR3 protein. The table lists fewer than 500,000 distinct CDR3 sequences, about 15% of them singletons. The material sequenced was blood. Receptors originate from a woman in her twenties or thirties with Graves' ophthalmopathy. CDR3s leave out the opening cysteine and the closing phenylalanine or tryptophan.

v_call	j_call	cdr3_aa
TRBV5-1	TRBJ2-7	ASSLARGVGEQY
TRBV4-2	TRBJ1-6	ASSQEGGVRSYNSPLH
TRBV6-1	TRBJ1-3	ASSELPQGNTIY
TRBV7-8	TRBJ2-1	ASSQWTGQPLYNEQF
TRBV5-1	TRBJ2-2	ASSLLDRTGSTGELF
TRBV5-1	TRBJ1-2	AREGQHNYGYT
TRBV11-1	TRBJ2-7	ASSFAGGSYEQY
TRBV20-1	TRBJ2-1	SARDRGLNEQF
TRBV28	TRBJ2-1	ASGIYEQF
TRBV2	TRBJ1-4	ASRESLQRGKLF
TRBV20-1	TRBJ1-5	SARDSRSSNQPQH
TRBV30	TRBJ1-1	AWSVQSGLGAF
TRBV7-6	TRBJ1-2	ASSLAPRQGGYGYT
TRBV20-1	TRBJ2-5	SARDPKRQWLETQY
TRBV6-1	TRBJ1-1	ASIQTWTGEAF
TRBV6-1	TRBJ1-2	ASGPLGDRGYT
TRBV7-3	TRBJ2-1	ASSSGLGNEQF
TRBV7-9	TRBJ1-2	ASSLAITYGVGYT
TRBV3-1	TRBJ2-1	ASSQGWTGMDNEQF
TRBV20-1	TRBJ2-1	SAHGQNRPYNEQF
TRBV27	TRBJ2-7	ASRGAGDGGEQY
TRBV20-1	TRBJ2-3	SASAGTGQDTQY
TRBV9	TRBJ1-1	ASTLGLQNTEAF
TRBV11-2	TRBJ2-7	ASRTSGTSYEQY
TRBV28	TRBJ1-1	ASSRTPTGKTEAF
TRBV2	TRBJ2-1	ASSESYSYNEQF
TRBV6-1	TRBJ2-3	ASSHSGGTFSTDTQY
TRBV28	TRBJ1-5	ASSFGGQPQH
TRBV24-1	TRBJ2-1	ATSGLVPNEQF
TRBV10-3	TRBJ2-7	AIRTDKSSYEQY
TRBV30	TRBJ2-7	AWSSRDRGNEQY
TRBV12-3/TRBV12-4	TRBJ1-1	ASSLPEMNTEAF
TRBV6-1	TRBJ1-6	ATSAAPLH